The sequence of this T cell receptor (beta chain) was determined in a study of blood T cells in healthy people across ages. Combining a sample-barcoded 5' primer with a J-beta primer mix, a second PCR ran for roughly 7 to 12 cycles. MiXCR, run by TCRdb on the 5' RACE reads, gives a single entry per CDR3 protein. Counted here are 1,500,000 or so distinct CDR3 sequences, 59% occurring once; the ten biggest clones make up over 6.5%. Germline CDR1 and CDR2: SGHDT and YYEEEE. The CDR3 totals 14 residues. Sequenced sample: blood. The receptor was isolated from a man between 18 and 29 years old in good health. The gene calls are TRBV5-6 and TRBJ2-4, with 7 bases lining up with TRBD2. The J call may be mistaken, given a closer DNA end match to TRBJ2-7. In DNA, the CDR3 is TGTGCCAGCAGCTTTAGAGGGGACTACTACGAGCAGTACTTC. It translates to CASSFRGDYYEQYF.